A single sample gave rise to the 24 T cell receptor beta chains below, sequenced in a study of spatial heterogeneity in lung cancer. TCRdb re-called the 5' RACE reads with MiXCR, one entry per CDR3 protein. The sample shows about 13,000 distinct CDR3 sequences, 3% to 4.5% of them seen only once. Indicated time point: sample taken at primary tumor resection. Material: PBMCs, obtained at surgery. These receptors came from a male donor with early-stage non-small cell lung cancer.

The chain uses TRBV6-5 and TRBJ2-7; D could derive from TRBD1 or TRBD2 (6 bases each). V lost 6 bases to trimming and J lost 12 bases, with 18 bases between them. The germline gives CDR1 MNHEY, CDR2 SVGAGI. This CDR3 has 12 residues. CDR3 DNA sequence: TGTGCCAGCAGCGTCAGGGGAGGCCCGGGGTACTTC. It is translated as CASSVRGGPGYF.

This clonotype qualifies as medium-sized. The V gene is TRBV29-1, the J gene TRBJ2-7, with D tentatively TRBD2 (6 bases). V was cut by 4 bases and J by 3 bases, with 7 bases left in between. Looked up from germline, CDR1 is SQVTM and CDR2 is ANQGSEA. The CDR3 spans 11 residues. The CDR3, as DNA: TGCAGCGTTGGGGAGGACTACGAGCAGTACTTC. Encoded protein: CSVGEDYEQYF.

Many counts were recorded for this clonotype. J is TRBJ2-2 and V is TRBV10-3; TRBD2 matches at 7 bases. This CDR3 contains 16 residues. The V gene's germline CDR1 is ENHRY and CDR2 SYGVKD. J gave up 3 bases and V 2 bases, and 6 bases lay outside the gene matches. CDR3 coding DNA: TGTGCCATCAGTGAGCCCATGCGGGGGTACACCGGGGAGCTGTTTTTT. Its protein is CAISEPMRGYTGELFF.

This clonotype was counted many times. The chain links TRBV28 to TRBJ2-1; 7 bases are a match to TRBD1. Looked up from germline, CDR1 is MDHEN and CDR2 is SYDVKM. The V and J ends lost 5 bases and 9 bases, in that order; junction bases with no gene match: 13. The CDR3 is 15 residues long. CDR3 sequence (DNA): TGTGCCAGCAGTCTGAGACAGGGAAGGTTGGGTGAGCAGTTCTTC. As protein: CASSLRQGRLGEQFF.

The table lists this clonotype with many counts. This chain links TRBV15 with TRBJ2-3; tentatively, D is TRBD2 (5 bases). Germline V CDR1 and CDR2: LNHNV, YYDKDF (reference sequence). CDR3 size: 17 residues. V was cut by 0 bases and J by 2 bases, with 15 bases left in between. CDR3 sequence: CATSREQLGLNTDTQYF. For the CDR3, the DNA is TGTGCCACCAGCAGAGAACAATTAGGACTTAACACAGATACGCAGTATTTT.

This clonotype has a count of ten or more. The chain recombines TRBV5-1 with TRBJ2-7, with D possibly called TRBD1 or TRBD2 (6 bases each). The CDR3 contains 12 residues. V lost 6 bases to trimming and J lost 3 bases, with 10 bases between them. The germline V gene encodes CDR1 SGHRS and CDR2 YFSETQ. The CDR3 reads CASKGEDYEQYF. The CDR3 DNA is TGCGCCAGCAAGGGGGAGGACTACGAGCAGTACTTC.

Many counts were recorded for this clonotype. The rearrangement uses TRBV7-2 and TRBJ2-4; tentative D call: TRBD2 (6 bases). CDR1 and CDR2 from the germline V gene are SGHTA and FQGNSA. CDR3 length: 12 residues. V was shortened by 2 bases and J by 10 bases, with 9 bases between the two germline ends. CDR3 protein: CASSLFGGIQYF. DNA of the CDR3: TGTGCCAGCAGCTTATTCGGAGGGATTCAGTACTTC.

By share, this clonotype ranks as medium-sized. The rearrangement uses TRBV28 and TRBJ2-2, with 10 bases lining up with TRBD2. Germline trimming cut 4 bases from V and 6 bases from J; bases unmatched to any gene: 11. Germline-derived CDR1 and CDR2 are MDHEN and SYDVKM. The CDR3 runs 17 residues. The CDR3: CASSSLLAGVYAGELFF. As DNA, the CDR3 is TGTGCCAGCAGTTCACTCCTAGCGGGAGTTTACGCCGGGGAGCTGTTTTTT.

This clonotype was seen repeatedly, ten times or more. DNA for the CDR3: TGTGCCAGCAGCTTGGATACGACAGGGAGGGCTTTCTTT. Translating gives CASSLDTTGRAFF. The chain employs TRBV7-2 and TRBJ1-1; 7 nucleotides line up with TRBD1. This CDR3 contains 13 residues. J lost 11 bases, V lost 3 bases, and 9 bases had no gene match. The germline V gene encodes CDR1 SGHTA and CDR2 FQGNSA.

A few counts support this clonotype. The chain carries TRBV15 and TRBJ2-2; D perhaps matches TRBD1 (5 bases). CDR1 LNHNV and CDR2 YYDKDF come from the germline V gene (reference sequence). The CDR3 length is 13 residues. The V and J ends lost 3 bases and 7 bases respectively, with 9 bases between them. CDR3 amino acids: CATSSRAGGELFF. The CDR3 bases are TGTGCCACCAGCAGCAGGGCCGGCGGGGAGCTGTTTTTT.

This clonotype was counted many times. The chain links TRBV5-1 to TRBJ2-1; D could derive from TRBD1 or TRBD2 (5 bases each). CDR3 length: 11 residues. V was clipped by 7 bases and J by 10 bases, with 12 bases between them. In germline, CDR1 is SGHRS, CDR2 YFSETQ. The CDR3 sequence: CASRLEGEQFF. The CDR3 DNA sequence: TGCGCCAGCCGATTAGAGGGGGAGCAGTTCTTC.

This clonotype was detected many times. The rearrangement links TRBV7-3 to TRBJ2-2; D remains ambiguous. V shed 5 bases and J shed 0 bases, with 4 bases lying between them. The V gene's germline CDR1 is SGHTA and CDR2 FQGTGA. CDR3 length: 13 residues. The CDR3 coding sequence is TGTGCCAGCAGCCGGACGAACACCGGGGAGCTGTTTTTT. This gives the protein CASSRTNTGELFF.

This clonotype was seen ten or more times. The chain links TRBV7-8 to TRBJ2-5; 10 nucleotides match TRBD2. V dropped 5 bases and J dropped 5; count of bases not matched to a gene: 11. The CDR3 sequence is 16 residues long. CDR1 and CDR2 from the germline V gene are SGHVS and FQNEAQ. CDR3 coding DNA: TGTGCCAGCAGCGCCCGGACTAGCGGAGACTGGGAGACCCAGTACTTC. Its translation is CASSARTSGDWETQYF.

This clonotype occurred many times. The chain has TRBV28 and TRBJ1-2, with a possible D match to TRBD1 (5 bases). The V gene lost 6 bases and the J gene lost 8 bases, with 13 bases spanning the gap. The CDR3 spans 12 residues. The germline V gene encodes CDR1 MDHEN and CDR2 SYDVKM. The CDR3 spells CASRQAPRGYTF. DNA for the CDR3: TGTGCCAGCAGACAGGCTCCCCGCGGCTACACCTTC.

This clonotype has a count of ten or more. The rearrangement uses TRBV20-1 and TRBJ2-1, with D tentatively TRBD1 (6 bases). CDR1 is DFQATT and CDR2 is SNEGSKA in the germline V gene (reference sequence). V gave up 6 bases and J gave up 4 bases, with 16 bases separating them. The length of the CDR3 is 14 residues. The CDR3 reads CSAQGPPFYNEQFF. For the CDR3, the DNA is TGCAGTGCCCAGGGGCCCCCCTTTTACAATGAGCAGTTCTTC.

This clonotype was picked up many times. The genes are TRBV7-2 and TRBJ1-2; D ambiguous. V lost 5 bases and J 8 bases, leaving 12 bases between the germline ends. The CDR3 covers 12 residues. The germline CDR1 and CDR2 sequences are SGHTA and FQGNSA. The CDR3 spells CASSPSPVGYTF. The CDR3 nucleotides read TGTGCCAGCAGCCCAAGTCCCGTGGGCTACACCTTC.

This clonotype came up many times. The chain uses TRBV20-1 and TRBJ2-3, with D perhaps TRBD2 (6 bases). The V end lost 3 bases, the J end lost 5 bases, and 12 bases lay between the germline ends. The germline V gene has CDR1 DFQATT and CDR2 SNEGSKA (reference sequence). The CDR3 runs 13 residues. The CDR3 sequence is CSARTGALDTQYF. Here the CDR3 DNA reads TGCAGTGCTAGGACGGGAGCTCTAGATACGCAGTATTTT.

This clonotype has a count of ten or more. The chain has TRBV6-1 and TRBJ1-6; 7 bases line up with TRBD1. J was trimmed by 2 bases and V by 7 bases; bases with no gene match: 5. This CDR3 has 15 amino acids. CDR1 and CDR2 from the germline V gene are MNHNS and SASEGT. CDR3 loop: CASTPGQTYNSPLHF. In nucleotides, the CDR3 is TGTGCCAGCACACCGGGACAGACCTATAATTCACCCCTCCACTTT.

This clonotype was seen at least ten times. This sequence joins TRBV6-5 and TRBJ1-1; 10 bases fit TRBD1. With V trimmed by 1 base and J by 0 bases, 2 bases remained unmatched. The CDR3 covers 16 residues. From germline, CDR1 is MNHEY and CDR2 SVGAGI. In DNA, the CDR3 is TGTGCCAGCAGTTACTTGGGACAGGGGATGAACACTGAAGCTTTCTTT. Protein product: CASSYLGQGMNTEAFF.

Many counts were recorded for this clonotype. The chain employs TRBV7-8 and TRBJ1-1; 8 bases are shared with TRBD1. This CDR3 has 14 residues. In germline, CDR1 is SGHVS, CDR2 FQNEAQ. V shed 5 bases, J shed 3 bases, and the junction held 5 bases outside the gene matches. Here the CDR3 reads CASSPRQGHTEAFF. The CDR3 nucleotides read TGTGCCAGCAGCCCTAGACAGGGGCACACTGAAGCTTTCTTT.

This clonotype came up many times. The chain uses TRBV15 and TRBJ2-5; no clear D. CDR1 is LNHNV, CDR2 YYDKDF, per germline (reference sequence). With 8 bases removed from V and 1 base from J, the gap between germline ends came to 11 bases. The CDR3 covers 13 residues. CDR3 nucleotides: TGTGCCACCTCCCCGCAGGCCCAAGAGACCCAGTACTTC. Translating it yields CATSPQAQETQYF.

This clonotype came up many times. This chain uses TRBV3-1 with TRBJ2-2; TRBD1 aligns across 10 bases. Germline loops: CDR1 LGHDT, CDR2 YNNKEL (reference sequence). The length of the CDR3 is 13 residues. J was trimmed by 6 bases and V by 6 bases; bases with no gene match: 1. CDR3 region: CASRGTGAGELFF. CDR3 nucleotide sequence: TGTGCCAGCAGGGGGACAGGGGCCGGGGAGCTGTTTTTT.

This clonotype was counted at least ten times. The chain carries TRBV7-9 and TRBJ2-3, with 7 bases fitting TRBD2. CDR3 length equals 16 residues. V dropped 5 bases and J dropped 2; count of bases not matched to a gene: 10. CDR1 and CDR2 from the germline V gene are SEHNR and FQNEAQ (reference sequence). CDR3 in amino acids: CASSLRASGLTDTQYF. The CDR3 bases are TGTGCCAGCAGCCTAAGGGCTAGCGGTCTCACAGATACGCAGTATTTT.

This chain links TRBV3-1 with TRBJ1-6, with TRBD1 matching over 7 bases. From germline, CDR1 is LGHDT and CDR2 YNNKEL (reference sequence). CDR3 size: 17 residues. J gave up 7 bases and V 4 bases, and 13 bases lay outside the gene matches. The CDR3 bases are TGTGCCAGCAGCCTGGGACAGTCTGCGGCCCGGAATTCACCCCTCCACTTT. Amino acid sequence: CASSLGQSAARNSPLHF.